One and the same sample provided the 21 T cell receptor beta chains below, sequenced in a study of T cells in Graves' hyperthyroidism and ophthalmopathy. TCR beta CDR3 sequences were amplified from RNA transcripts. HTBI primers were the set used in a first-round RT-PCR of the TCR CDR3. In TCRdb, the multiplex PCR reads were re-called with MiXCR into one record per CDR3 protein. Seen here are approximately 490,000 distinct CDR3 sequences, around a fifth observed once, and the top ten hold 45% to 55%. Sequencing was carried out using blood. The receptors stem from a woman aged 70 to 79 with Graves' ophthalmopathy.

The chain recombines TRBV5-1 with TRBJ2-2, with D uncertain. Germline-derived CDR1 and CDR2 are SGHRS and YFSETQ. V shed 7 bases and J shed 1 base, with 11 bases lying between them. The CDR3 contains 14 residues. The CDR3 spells CASPSRVNTGELFF. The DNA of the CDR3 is TGCGCCAGCCCTTCCCGGGTGAACACCGGGGAGCTGTTTTTT.

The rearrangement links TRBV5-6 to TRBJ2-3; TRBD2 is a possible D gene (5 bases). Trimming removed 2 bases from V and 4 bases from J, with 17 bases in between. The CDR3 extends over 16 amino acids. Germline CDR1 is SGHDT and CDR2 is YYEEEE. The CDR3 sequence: CASSFISTAGADTQYF. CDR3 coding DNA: TGTGCCAGCAGCTTCATCTCCACAGCCGGGGCAGATACGCAGTATTTT.

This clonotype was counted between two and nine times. CDR3 bases: TGTGCCGGTGCCAGCGGGCGATACAATGAGCAGTTCTTC. Its translation is CAGASGRYNEQFF. V is TRBV30 and J is TRBJ2-1, with D maybe TRBD2 (6 bases). Trimming removed 8 bases from V and 4 bases from J, with 15 bases in between. The CDR3 contains 13 residues. In germline, CDR1 is GTSNPN, CDR2 SVGIG (reference sequence).

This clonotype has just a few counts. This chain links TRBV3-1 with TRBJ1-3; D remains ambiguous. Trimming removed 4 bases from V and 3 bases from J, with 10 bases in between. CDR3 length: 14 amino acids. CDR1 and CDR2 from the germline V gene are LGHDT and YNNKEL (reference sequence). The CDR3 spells CASSPTDGGNTIYF. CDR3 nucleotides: TGTGCCAGCAGCCCCACGGACGGTGGAAACACCATATATTTT.

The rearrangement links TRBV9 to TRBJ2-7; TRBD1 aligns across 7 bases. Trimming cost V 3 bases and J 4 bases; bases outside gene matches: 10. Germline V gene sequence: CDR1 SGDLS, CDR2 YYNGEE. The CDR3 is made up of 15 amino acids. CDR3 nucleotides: TGTGCCAGCAGCGAGGGGACAGCCTCCAAATACGAGCAGTACTTC. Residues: CASSEGTASKYEQYF.

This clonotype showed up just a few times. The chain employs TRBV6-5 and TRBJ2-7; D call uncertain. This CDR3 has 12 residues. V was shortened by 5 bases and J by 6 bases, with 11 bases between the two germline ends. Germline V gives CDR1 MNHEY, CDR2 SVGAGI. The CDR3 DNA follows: TGTGCCAGCAGTGGCCCCTCGGGCGAGCAGTACTTC. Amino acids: CASSGPSGEQYF.

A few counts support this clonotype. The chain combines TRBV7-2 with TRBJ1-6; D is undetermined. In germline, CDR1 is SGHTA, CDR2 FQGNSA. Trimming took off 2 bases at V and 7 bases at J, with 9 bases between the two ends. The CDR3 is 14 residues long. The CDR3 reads CASSLKEMNSPLHF. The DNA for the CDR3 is TGTGCCAGCAGCTTAAAGGAGATGAATTCACCCCTCCACTTT.

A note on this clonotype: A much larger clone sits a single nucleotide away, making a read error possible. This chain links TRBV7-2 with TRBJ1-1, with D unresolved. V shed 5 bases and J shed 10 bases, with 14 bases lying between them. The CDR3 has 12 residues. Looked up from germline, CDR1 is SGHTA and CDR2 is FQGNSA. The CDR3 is CASSPGRAGAFF. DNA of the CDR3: TGTGCCAGCAGCCCGGGGAGAGCTGGAGCTTTCTTT. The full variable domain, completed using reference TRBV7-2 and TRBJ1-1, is GAGVSQSPSNKVTEKGKDVELRCDPISGHTALYWYRQSLGQGLEFLIYFQGNSAPDKSGLPSDRFSAERTGGSVSTLTIQRTQQEDSAVYLCASSPGRAGAFFGQGTRLTVV.

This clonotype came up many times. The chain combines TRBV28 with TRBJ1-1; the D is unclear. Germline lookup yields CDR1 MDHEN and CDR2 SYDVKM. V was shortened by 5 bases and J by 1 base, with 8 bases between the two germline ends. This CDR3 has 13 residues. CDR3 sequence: CASSPHQNTEAFF. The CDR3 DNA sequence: TGTGCCAGCAGTCCACATCAGAACACTGAAGCTTTCTTT.

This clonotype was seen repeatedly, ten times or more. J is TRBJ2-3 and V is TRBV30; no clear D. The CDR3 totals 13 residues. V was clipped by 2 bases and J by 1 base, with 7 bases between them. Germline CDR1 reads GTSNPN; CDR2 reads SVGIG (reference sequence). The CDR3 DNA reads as TGTGCCTGGAGTTTCGACGGCACAGATACGCAGTATTTT. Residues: CAWSFDGTDTQYF.

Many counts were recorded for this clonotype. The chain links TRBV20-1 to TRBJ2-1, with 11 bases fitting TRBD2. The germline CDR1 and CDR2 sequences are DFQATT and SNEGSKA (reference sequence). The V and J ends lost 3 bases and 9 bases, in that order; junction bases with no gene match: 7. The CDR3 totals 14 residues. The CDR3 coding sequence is TGCAGTGCTAGCGTAGCGGGAGGGAATAGTGAGCAGTTCTTC. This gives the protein CSASVAGGNSEQFF.

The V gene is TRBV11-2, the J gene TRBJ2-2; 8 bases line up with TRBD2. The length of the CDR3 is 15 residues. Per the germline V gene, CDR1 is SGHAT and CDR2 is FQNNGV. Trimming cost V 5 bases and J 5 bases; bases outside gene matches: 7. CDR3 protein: CASSRGLVGTGELFF. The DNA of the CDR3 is TGTGCCAGCAGCCGGGGACTAGTTGGGACCGGGGAGCTGTTTTTT.

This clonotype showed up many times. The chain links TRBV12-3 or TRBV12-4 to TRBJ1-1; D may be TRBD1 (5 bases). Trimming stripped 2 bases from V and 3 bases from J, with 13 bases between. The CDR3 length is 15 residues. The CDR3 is CASSLSYRTHTEAFF. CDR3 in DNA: TGTGCCAGCAGTTTATCGTACAGGACTCACACTGAAGCTTTCTTT.

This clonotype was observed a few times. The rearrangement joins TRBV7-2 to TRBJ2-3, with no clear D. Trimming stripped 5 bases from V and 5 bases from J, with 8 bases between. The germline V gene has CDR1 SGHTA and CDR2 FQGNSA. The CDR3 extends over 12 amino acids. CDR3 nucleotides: TGTGCCAGCAGCCGAACCGTAGATACGCAGTATTTT. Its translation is CASSRTVDTQYF.

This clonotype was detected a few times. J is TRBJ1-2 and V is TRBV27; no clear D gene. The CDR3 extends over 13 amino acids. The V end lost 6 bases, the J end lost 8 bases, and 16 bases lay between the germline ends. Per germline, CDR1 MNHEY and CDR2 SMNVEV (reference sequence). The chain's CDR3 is CASRKRGDRGYTF. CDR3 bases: TGTGCCAGCAGAAAACGTGGAGATCGGGGCTACACCTTC.

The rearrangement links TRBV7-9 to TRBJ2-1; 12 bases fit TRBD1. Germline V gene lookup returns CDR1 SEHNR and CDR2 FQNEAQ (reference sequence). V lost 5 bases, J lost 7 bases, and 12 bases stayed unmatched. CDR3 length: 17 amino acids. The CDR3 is CASSQLPRDRGPNEQFF. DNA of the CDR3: TGTGCCAGCAGCCAATTACCCCGGGACAGGGGGCCTAATGAGCAGTTCTTC.

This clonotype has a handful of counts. CDR3 sequence (DNA): TGTGCCATCAGTGAGCTGGGTCAGGTCACTGAAGCTTTCTTT. Amino acids: CAISELGQVTEAFF. This sequence joins TRBV10-3 and TRBJ1-1; D is uncertain. V gave up 2 bases and J gave up 4 bases, with 11 bases separating them. This CDR3 spans 14 amino acids. The V gene's germline CDR1 is ENHRY and CDR2 SYGVKD.

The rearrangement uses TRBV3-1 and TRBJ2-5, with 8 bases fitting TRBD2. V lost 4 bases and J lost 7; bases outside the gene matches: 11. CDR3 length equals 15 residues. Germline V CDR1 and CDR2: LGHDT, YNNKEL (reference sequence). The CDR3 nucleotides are TGTGCCAGCAGCCGGACTGACGGGAGGGGTGGGACCCAGTACTTC. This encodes CASSRTDGRGGTQYF.

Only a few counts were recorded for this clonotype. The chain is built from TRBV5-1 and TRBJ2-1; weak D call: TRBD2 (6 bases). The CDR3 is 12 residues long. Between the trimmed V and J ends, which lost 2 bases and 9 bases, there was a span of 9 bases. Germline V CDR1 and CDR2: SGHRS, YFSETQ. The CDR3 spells CASSLTSTEQFF. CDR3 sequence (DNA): TGCGCCAGCAGCTTAACTAGCACTGAGCAGTTCTTC. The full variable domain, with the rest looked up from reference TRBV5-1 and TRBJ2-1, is KAGVTQTPRYLIKTRGQQVTLSCSPISGHRSVSWYQQTPGQGLQFLFEYFSETQRNKGNFPGRFSGRQFSNSRSEMNVSTLELGDSALYLCASSLTSTEQFFGPGTRLTVL.

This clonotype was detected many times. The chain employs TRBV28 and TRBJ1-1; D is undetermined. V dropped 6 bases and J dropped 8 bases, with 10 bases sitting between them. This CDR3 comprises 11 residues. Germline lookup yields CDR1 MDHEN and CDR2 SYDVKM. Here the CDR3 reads CASSPRAEAFF. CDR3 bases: TGTGCCAGCAGCCCAAGGGCGGAAGCTTTCTTT.

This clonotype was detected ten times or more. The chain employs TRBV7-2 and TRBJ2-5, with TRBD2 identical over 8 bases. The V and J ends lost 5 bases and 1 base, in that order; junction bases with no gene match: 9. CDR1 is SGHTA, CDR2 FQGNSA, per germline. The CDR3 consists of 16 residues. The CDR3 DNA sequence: TGTGCCAGCAGCCCCCTAGGGCTAGCGGGCCAAGAGACCCAGTACTTC. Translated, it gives CASSPLGLAGQETQYF.